These T cell receptor beta chains were read from a single sample in a study of early T cells in non-severe SARS-CoV-2 infection. TCRdb independently ran MiXCR on the 5' RACE reads; one entry per CDR3 protein. The table shows roughly 80,000 distinct CDR3 sequences, with around an eighth occurring only once. Sequenced sample: whole blood. The receptors were sampled from an adult who was a healthcare worker with PCR-confirmed SARS-CoV-2 infection or an uninfected control (not recorded which). The CDR3 runs from the conserved cysteine through the conserved F or W. A D gene is named only where the DNA matches it firmly. Only part of the rows carry a size: once, few, many, or a class if the clone is expanded.

j_call v_call clone_size d_call cdr3_nt cdr3_aa
TRBJ2-3 TRBV9 . . TGTGCCAGCAGCGTATTCGAGGGTACGCAGTATTTT CASSVFEGTQYF
TRBJ1-3 TRBV28 once . TGTGCCAGCAGTTTCGGTTACAGGGCCAATTCTGGAAACACCATATATTTT CASSFGYRANSGNTIYF
TRBJ2-7 TRBV20-1 few TRBD2 TGCAGTGCTAGGCCACGAGGACTAGTCTACGAGCAGTACTTC CSARPRGLVYEQYF
TRBJ2-7 TRBV29-1 many . TGCAGCGTTGTATCCAGCCGCTCCTACGAGCAGTACTTC CSVVSSRSYEQYF
TRBJ2-1 TRBV9 . TRBD2 TGTGCCAGCAGCGACGAGCGGGGGGTCTCCTACAATGAGCAGTTCTTC CASSDERGVSYNEQFF
TRBJ2-7 TRBV9 few . TGTGCCAGCAGCCCCGAGGGGGACGGGACCTACGAGCAGTACTTC CASSPEGDGTYEQYF
TRBJ1-1 TRBV30 many . TGTGCCTGGAGTTTCCCCGGGACAACCCTCCCAACTTTCTTT CAWSFPGTTLPTFF
TRBJ2-7 TRBV15 few . TGTGCCACCAGCAGAGAAGACAAGGCGACCTACGAGCAGTACTTC CATSREDKATYEQYF
TRBJ2-2 TRBV6-5 few . TGTGCCAGCAGCAAACAGGGCTTCAACACCGGGGAGCTGTTTTTT CASSKQGFNTGELFF
TRBJ1-5 TRBV23-1 . . TGCGCCAGCAGTCTTACAGGCATAAATGTGGATCAGCCCCAGCATTTT CASSLTGINVDQPQHF
TRBJ1-1 TRBV29-1 few . TGCAGCGGAAAAACGCAGGGACCGAACACTGAAGCTTTCTTT CSGKTQGPNTEAFF
TRBJ1-4 TRBV7-8 many . TGTGCCAGCAGCTTAGGACCTACAGCGGGGAATGAAAAACTGTTTTTT CASSLGPTAGNEKLFF
TRBJ1-1 TRBV29-1 . TRBD1 TGCAGCGTTCGAACCGGGACAGTGTCCTTACGGGCTTTCTTT CSVRTGTVSLRAFF
TRBJ2-7 TRBV5-1 once . TGCGCCAGCAGGCCCAGCGGGTACTCCTACGAGCAGTACTTC CASRPSGYSYEQYF
TRBJ1-1 TRBV27 few TRBD1 TGTGCCAGCAGTTTTCGTTTGGCAGGGGGCGTCATGAACACTGAAGCTTTCTTT CASSFRLAGGVMNTEAFF
TRBJ2-2 TRBV5-1 many TRBD2 TGCGCCAGCAGCGTTAGACTAGCGGAGAACACCGGGGAGCTGTTTTTT CASSVRLAENTGELFF